These 31 T cell receptor beta chains originate from one sample sequenced in a study of regulatory T cells in long-lasting Graves disease. Combining iRepertoire HTBI primers with Arm-PCR of CDR3 regions, the authors built TCR beta libraries. Each CDR3 protein is one row after TCRdb ran MiXCR on the multiplex PCR reads. The profile shows approximately 500,000 distinct CDR3 sequences, around a fifth of them singletons. Noted time point: persistent/refractory GD, antithyroid drugs over 5 years with positive TRAb. Preparation of the TCR library used RNA extracted from PBMCs. Specimen: peripheral blood mononuclear cells (PBMCs), collected when the disease was refractory, from a patient treated with antithyroid drugs. These receptors came from a female donor with Graves disease.

Many counts were recorded for this clonotype. This chain uses TRBV5-4 with TRBJ2-5; the D is unclear. Per germline, CDR1 SGHNT and CDR2 YYREEE (reference sequence). This CDR3 region has 14 residues. Between the trimmed V and J ends, which lost 4 bases and 1 base, there was a span of 11 bases. CDR3 residues: CASSAVAGQETQYF. Written as DNA, the CDR3 is TGTGCCAGCAGCGCTGTGGCAGGCCAAGAGACCCAGTACTTC.

The V and J genes are TRBV5-8 and TRBJ2-7; possible D gene TRBD2, 6 bases. Germline V gives CDR1 SGHTS, CDR2 YDEGEE. Trimming removed 3 bases at V and 5 bases at J, with 21 bases between. This CDR3 has 16 amino acids. The CDR3 protein is CASSWRGRAKGNEQYF. In DNA, the CDR3 is TGTGCCAGCAGCTGGAGGGGCCGCGCCAAGGGTAACGAGCAGTACTTC. The variable domain in full, with the rest retrieved from reference TRBV5-8 and TRBJ2-7, is EAGVTQSPTHLIKTRGQQATLRCSPISGHTSVYWYQQALGLGLQFLLWYDEGEERNRGNFPPRFSGRQFPNYSSELNVNALELEDSALYLCASSWRGRAKGNEQYFGPGTRLTVT.

The gene calls are TRBV5-1 and TRBJ1-4; D might be TRBD1 (5 bases). The CDR3 runs to 15 residues. Germline CDR1 SGHRS, CDR2 YFSETQ. V was cut by 4 bases and J by 3 bases, with 13 bases left in between. CDR3 sequence: CASSPADKPNEKLFF. Written as DNA, the CDR3 is TGCGCCAGCAGCCCGGCGGACAAACCTAATGAAAAACTGTTTTTT.

The V and J genes are TRBV20-1 and TRBJ2-1; 9 positions agree with TRBD2. Losses at the gene ends were 3 bases for V and 8 bases for J; bases not matched to a gene: 23. CDR1 is DFQATT, CDR2 SNEGSKA, per germline (reference sequence). The CDR3 sequence is 19 residues long. The CDR3 bases are TGCAGTGCTAGGCCCCCCCTGGCTAGCGGGATGGTGAGGATCGATGAGCAGTTCTTC. Its translation: CSARPPLASGMVRIDEQFF.

This clonotype appeared many times. The rearrangement joins TRBV28 to TRBJ1-2, with a weak D call TRBD1 (6 bases). Trimming removed 3 bases from V and 3 bases from J, with 14 bases in between. The CDR3 sequence is 15 residues long. The germline V gene has CDR1 MDHEN and CDR2 SYDVKM. The DNA for the CDR3 is TGTGCCAGCAGTTTTAGGGGGGCCGCTCACTATGGCTACACCTTC. Translation: CASSFRGAAHYGYTF.

This clonotype has just a few counts. The V gene is TRBV3-1, the J gene TRBJ2-6; possibly TRBD1 for D (6 bases). Looked up from germline, CDR1 is LGHDT and CDR2 is YNNKEL (reference sequence). V was shortened by 4 bases and J by 0 bases, with 7 bases between the two germline ends. The CDR3 sequence is 15 residues long. CDR3 sequence (DNA): TGTGCCAGCAGCCGGGACAACTCTGGGGCCAACGTCCTGACTTTC. It yields the protein CASSRDNSGANVLTF.

This clonotype was found many times. The genes are TRBV10-3 and TRBJ1-6, with D maybe TRBD1 (5 bases). CDR3 length equals 12 residues. V was trimmed by 10 bases and J by 5 bases, leaving 9 bases between them. Germline assignment: CDR1 ENHRY and CDR2 SYGVKD. The CDR3 spells CATRGDNSPLHF. The DNA for the CDR3 is TGTGCCACCAGAGGGGATAATTCACCCCTCCACTTT.

This clonotype was counted many times. The chain couples TRBV7-2 to TRBJ2-7; tentatively, D is TRBD1 (6 bases). Germline-derived CDR1 and CDR2 are SGHTA and FQGNSA. V gave up 2 bases and J gave up 0 bases, with 11 bases separating them. CDR3 length: 15 amino acids. Here the CDR3 reads CASSLWYRDSYEQYF. Here the CDR3 DNA reads TGTGCCAGCAGCTTATGGTACAGGGACTCCTACGAGCAGTACTTC.

This clonotype showed up many times. The rearrangement uses TRBV6-1 and TRBJ1-5, with a possible D match to TRBD1 (5 bases). The CDR3 sequence is 15 residues long. CDR1 is MNHNS, CDR2 SASEGT, per germline. V shed 1 base and J shed 3 bases, with 10 bases lying between them. CDR3 amino acids: CASSEVKGNNQPQHF. CDR3 nucleotides: TGTGCCAGCAGTGAAGTGAAGGGGAACAATCAGCCCCAGCATTTT.

This clonotype showed up many times. V is TRBV20-1 and J is TRBJ1-1; no reliable D call. CDR3 length: 14 amino acids. V shed 3 bases and J shed 4 bases, with 15 bases lying between them. In germline, CDR1 is DFQATT, CDR2 SNEGSKA (reference sequence). Written as DNA, the CDR3 is TGCAGTGCTAGCCCAGTCCCAGCGGGCACTGAAGCTTTCTTT. Its translation: CSASPVPAGTEAFF.

Only a few counts were recorded for this clonotype. The chain couples TRBV20-1 to TRBJ1-1, with a possible D match to TRBD1 (5 bases). Per germline, CDR1 DFQATT and CDR2 SNEGSKA (reference sequence). The CDR3 has 14 amino acids. V was cut by 0 bases and J by 0 bases, with 8 bases left in between. Here the CDR3 DNA reads TGCAGTGCTAGAGAGGGACGGATGAACACTGAAGCTTTCTTT. Encoded protein: CSAREGRMNTEAFF.

The sample holds many counts of this clonotype. This chain joins TRBV11-3 and TRBJ2-2, with 7 bases that match TRBD2. Germline CDR1 reads SGHNT; CDR2 reads YENEEA. V shed 1 base and J 3 bases; nucleotides not matched to a gene: 11. The CDR3 covers 18 residues. The CDR3 region has the DNA TGTGCCAGCAGCTTAGGATTCTGGGCGGGAGTACACACCGGGGAGCTGTTTTTT. Protein sequence: CASSLGFWAGVHTGELFF.

This clonotype has ten or more counts. The CDR3 protein is CASSFPFTAYGYTF. CDR3 coding DNA: TGTGCCAGCAGTTTCCCCTTTACAGCCTATGGCTACACCTTC. The chain combines TRBV28 with TRBJ1-2; D call uncertain. The CDR3 sequence is 14 residues long. In germline, CDR1 is MDHEN, CDR2 SYDVKM. V lost 3 bases to trimming and J lost 4 bases, with 12 bases between them.

In this sample, this clonotype turned up many times. The V and J genes are TRBV2 and TRBJ1-1; no definite D call. Trimming removed 7 bases from V and 7 bases from J, with 16 bases in between. This CDR3 contains 13 residues. Germline CDR1 reads SNHLY; CDR2 reads FYNNEI. For the CDR3, the DNA is TGTGCCAGCACCTTATCGGAGGGTGTTGAAGCTTTCTTT. Translation: CASTLSEGVEAFF. The variable domain in full, completed from reference TRBV2 and TRBJ1-1, reads EPEVTQTPSHQVTQMGQEVILRCVPISNHLYFYWYRQILGQKVEFLVSFYNNEISEKSEIFDDQFSVERPDGSNFTLKIRSTKLEDSAMYFCASTLSEGVEAFFGQGTRLTVV.

About this clonotype itself: The junction differs from germline at one of its ends, possibly a read error. The V gene is TRBV7-7, the J gene TRBJ2-7; 9 bases agree with TRBD1. The CDR3 runs to 14 residues. Germline V CDR1 and CDR2: SSHAT, FNYEAQ (reference sequence). The CDR3: CASSRGRTGDEQYF. CDR3 nucleotides: TGTGCTAGCAGCCGCGGAAGGACAGGGGACGAGCAGTACTTC.

Many counts were recorded for this clonotype. One junction end disagrees with the germline gene, perhaps due to a read error. The J gene is TRBJ1-2, the V gene TRBV27, with D possibly matching TRBD1 (5 bases). CDR3 length equals 13 residues. Germline V gene sequence: CDR1 MNHEY, CDR2 SMNVEV (reference sequence). The CDR3 sequence is CASSLSGGYGYTF. In DNA form, the CDR3 reads TGTGCCAGCAGCTTATCGGGGGGCTATGGCTACACCTTC.

This clonotype was found many times. This chain uses TRBV7-2 with TRBJ2-7, with 14 bases matching TRBD2. This CDR3 contains 16 residues. V shed 5 bases and J 6 bases; nucleotides not matched to a gene: 9. Germline V gene sequence: CDR1 SGHTA, CDR2 FQGNSA. As DNA, the CDR3 is TGTGCCAGCAGCATCCAGGGACTAGCGGGAGTCGGCGAGCAGTACTTC. It encodes CASSIQGLAGVGEQYF.

This clonotype has ten or more counts. This rearrangement joins TRBV3-1 to TRBJ1-1; no reliable D call. V lost 4 bases to trimming and J lost 1 base, with 7 bases between them. Germline V gives CDR1 LGHDT, CDR2 YNNKEL (reference sequence). The length of the CDR3 is 13 residues. In DNA form, the CDR3 reads TGTGCCAGCAGCCCAACCCCGAACACTGAAGCTTTCTTT. This translates into CASSPTPNTEAFF.

This clonotype was counted at least ten times. The chain has TRBV7-9 and TRBJ1-1; unclear D gene. Germline CDR1 and CDR2: SEHNR and FQNEAQ (reference sequence). This CDR3 has 14 amino acids. Deletions cut 5 bases from V and 0 bases from J, with 10 bases between. As DNA, the CDR3 is TGTGCCAGCAGCACGCCTTCTTTGAACACTGAAGCTTTCTTT. Its translation is CASSTPSLNTEAFF.

This clonotype was seen repeatedly, ten times or more. The chain links TRBV28 to TRBJ1-2; unclear D gene. V was cut by 7 bases and J by 3 bases, with 24 bases left in between. The germline gives CDR1 MDHEN, CDR2 SYDVKM. The CDR3 length is 17 residues. The CDR3 nucleotides are TGTGCCAGCATCCCGCCCCTCCTAAGAGGGCTCCACTATGGCTACACCTTC. Its translation is CASIPPLLRGLHYGYTF.

This clonotype was seen ten or more times. This chain connects TRBV12-3 or TRBV12-4 to TRBJ1-1, with D possibly being TRBD1 (5 bases). The CDR3 consists of 16 residues. V lost 2 bases and J 5 bases, leaving 18 bases between the germline ends. The DNA of the CDR3 is TGTGCCAGCAGTTTAAGCGCGAGCCCTTCAGGGACTGAAGCTTTCTTT. Encoded protein: CASSLSASPSGTEAFF.

This clonotype was observed many times. The V gene is TRBV5-1, the J gene TRBJ1-2, with TRBD1 as a possible D gene (5 bases). The CDR3 loop spans 14 amino acids. Germline assignment: CDR1 SGHRS and CDR2 YFSETQ. Trimming left V 4 bases short and J 3 bases short, with 13 bases between. Written as DNA, the CDR3 is TGCGCCAGCAGCCAATCAGTCAGGGACTATGGCTACACCTTC. This translates into CASSQSVRDYGYTF.

The chain couples TRBV10-3 to TRBJ2-6; 10 bases line up with TRBD2. Germline CDR1 ENHRY, CDR2 SYGVKD. The CDR3 is 15 amino acids. V shed 9 bases and J 1 base; nucleotides not matched to a gene: 3. CDR3 in amino acids: CAISGGPSGANVLTF. The CDR3 DNA reads as TGTGCCATTAGCGGGGGGCCGTCTGGGGCCAACGTCCTGACTTTC.

The chain couples TRBV20-1 to TRBJ1-5; a possible D gene is TRBD1 (6 bases). Germline V gene data show CDR1 as DFQATT and CDR2 as SNEGSKA (reference sequence). This CDR3 has 14 amino acids. Trimming cost V 0 bases and J 5 bases, with 11 bases left between them. Written as DNA, the CDR3 is TGCAGTGCTAGAGATCAGGGGTCGGATCAGCCCCAGCATTTT. It yields the protein CSARDQGSDQPQHF.

This clonotype was found a few times. A read error may account for a junction end that differs from germline. The chain carries TRBV29-1 and TRBJ2-2, with D perhaps TRBD1 or TRBD2 (5 bases each). In germline, CDR1 is SQVTM, CDR2 ANQGSEA. CDR3 length: 11 amino acids. The CDR3 DNA reads as TGCAGCGTTGGACAGACCGGGGAGCTGGTTTTT. It encodes CSVGQTGELVF.

V gene TRBV7-2 combines with J gene TRBJ2-2; D is unclear. In germline, CDR1 is SGHTA, CDR2 FQGNSA. Trimming stripped 6 bases from V and 6 bases from J, with 14 bases between. The CDR3 runs to 14 residues. This chain's CDR3 is CASRPPMGSGELFF. As DNA, the CDR3 is TGTGCCAGCAGACCTCCAATGGGTTCCGGGGAGCTGTTTTTT.

The chain has TRBV12-3 or TRBV12-4 and TRBJ2-7; 8 bases match TRBD2. After removal of 3 bases from V and 7 bases from J, the junction contained 8 bases not matched to a gene. The CDR3 spans 14 residues. The CDR3 loop is CASSLRAGANEQYF. CDR3 coding DNA: TGTGCCAGCAGTTTGAGAGCGGGAGCGAATGAGCAGTACTTC.

This sequence joins TRBV13 and TRBJ2-2; no reliable D call. The length of the CDR3 is 14 residues. The V end was cut by 5 bases, the J end by 9 bases, with 16 bases between. Germline V gene lookup returns CDR1 PRHDT and CDR2 FYEKMQ (reference sequence). The CDR3 coding sequence is TGTGCCAGCAGCCCGGGTAGTGGGCGTCGGGAGCTGTTTTTT. Residues: CASSPGSGRRELFF.

The chain carries TRBV19 and TRBJ1-1; D unresolved. The CDR3 is 15 amino acids. Germline lookup yields CDR1 LNHDA and CDR2 SQIVND (reference sequence). V dropped 1 base and J dropped 1 base, with 10 bases sitting between them. The CDR3 sequence: CASSIVWGQNTEAFF. CDR3 coding DNA: TGTGCCAGTAGTATAGTGTGGGGTCAGAACACTGAAGCTTTCTTT.

The sample holds many counts of this clonotype. The chain carries TRBV7-2 and TRBJ2-5, with TRBD1 matching 9 bases. CDR3 size: 16 residues. The ends lost 5 bases at V and 9 bases at J; junction bases unmatched: 16. Germline V gene lookup returns CDR1 SGHTA and CDR2 FQGNSA. DNA of the CDR3: TGTGCCAGCAGCAGTAACAGGGGGCGCTCAACGGGCGCCCAGTACTTC. Encoded protein: CASSSNRGRSTGAQYF.

The sample holds many counts of this clonotype. V gene TRBV11-2 combines with J gene TRBJ1-5; tentatively, D is TRBD1 (5 bases). V was trimmed by 1 base and J by 6 bases, leaving 13 bases between them. The CDR3 loop spans 15 amino acids. Germline V gene sequence: CDR1 SGHAT, CDR2 FQNNGV. In DNA, the CDR3 is TGTGCCAGCAGCTTAGGTCCAGGGAGCGGTCAGCCCCAGCATTTT. It yields the protein CASSLGPGSGQPQHF.